One and the same sample provided the 25 T cell receptor beta chains below, sequenced in a study of cytomegalovirus exposure and HLA in healthy donors (dated by TCRdb to between 2016 and 2019). Libraries were prepared through the immunoSEQ multiplex PCR assay. For the multiplex PCR, a mixture combining 60 forward primers for TCR Vbeta segments and 13 reverse primers for TCR Jbeta segments was used. This immuneACCESS table, as held by TCRdb, lists in-frame sequences with V and J called but not all clones. Of the missing ones, under half trace to an unresolved V gene in checked studies; the others have no known cause. This sample is represented by approximately 140,000 clones; 75% to 80% of them were singletons. About 5.3% of the sample comes from the top ten. The specimen sequenced was PBMCs. These receptors were obtained from a woman aged 50 to 60 in good health and CMV-seronegative.

V is TRBV6-4 and J is TRBJ1-5; D gene unclear. In germline, CDR1 is MRHNA, CDR2 SNTAGT. This CDR3 is 15 amino acids long. The V gene lost 7 bases and the J gene lost 6 bases, with 19 bases spanning the gap. CDR3 coding DNA: TGTGCCAGCAACGGGAACGGCATAGCAGGTCAGCCCCAGCATTTT. Its protein is CASNGNGIAGQPQHF.

The chain has TRBV27 and TRBJ1-1; possibly TRBD1 for D (6 bases). The CDR3 consists of 13 residues. The V end was cut by 5 bases, the J end by 4 bases, with 11 bases between. The V gene's germline CDR1 is MNHEY and CDR2 SMNVEV (reference sequence). CDR3 bases: TGTGCCAGCAGTAAACAGGGAATCACTGAAGCTTTCTTT. Encoded protein: CASSKQGITEAFF.

The chain couples TRBV7-8 to TRBJ2-5, with 9 nucleotides matching TRBD2. Trimming took 4 bases from V and 5 from J; bases not matched to a gene: 8. Germline-derived CDR1 and CDR2 are SGHVS and FQNEAQ. The CDR3 spans 15 residues. The CDR3 reads CASSSPRGGEETQYF. The CDR3 DNA is TGTGCCAGCAGCTCCCCGCGGGGGGGCGAGGAGACCCAGTACTTC.

This rearrangement joins TRBV19 to TRBJ1-3; 8 bases align to TRBD1. There are 15 residues in the CDR3. CDR1 and CDR2 (germline): LNHDA, SQIVND (reference sequence). V dropped 5 bases and J dropped 3; count of bases not matched to a gene: 6. The CDR3 nucleotides are TGTGCCAGTAGTCGTGACAGGGGAAATGGAAACACCATATATTTT. Translated: CASSRDRGNGNTIYF.

The J gene is TRBJ2-3, the V gene TRBV15; possible D gene TRBD2, 6 bases. The CDR3 has 17 amino acids. CDR1 and CDR2 (germline): LNHNV, YYDKDF (reference sequence). V was shortened by 3 bases and J by 0 bases, with 16 bases between the two germline ends. The chain's CDR3 is CATSREGRTLSTDTQYF. The CDR3 DNA sequence: TGTGCCACCAGCAGGGAGGGAAGGACCCTTAGCACAGATACGCAGTATTTT.

V and J are TRBV28 and TRBJ2-5; TRBD1 matches at 8 bases. CDR3 length: 14 amino acids. J gave up 2 bases and V 4 bases, and 3 bases lay outside the gene matches. The germline gives CDR1 MDHEN, CDR2 SYDVKM. CDR3 protein: CASSSDRVQETQYF. The CDR3 nucleotides are TGTGCCAGCAGTTCGGACAGGGTGCAAGAGACCCAGTACTTC. The whole variable domain, filled in from reference TRBV28 and TRBJ2-5, reads DVKVTQSSRYLVKRTGEKVFLECVQDMDHENMFWYRQDPGLGLRLIYFSYDVKMKEKGDIPEGYSVSREKKERFSLILESASTNQTSMYLCASSSDRVQETQYFGPGTRLLVL.

The chain combines TRBV7-8 with TRBJ2-2; TRBD1 matches 9 bases. With V trimmed by 1 base and J by 7 bases, 4 bases remained unmatched. The CDR3 loop spans 15 amino acids. CDR1 is SGHVS, CDR2 FQNEAQ, per germline. CDR3 sequence: CASSLDRGPIGELFF. The CDR3 DNA is TGTGCCAGCAGCTTAGACAGGGGGCCCATCGGGGAGCTGTTTTTT. The complete variable domain, with remaining parts taken from reference TRBV7-8 and TRBJ2-2, reads GAGVSQSPRYKVAKRGQDVALRCDPISGHVSLFWYQQALGQGPEFLTYFQNEAQLDKSGLPSDRFFAERPEGSVSTLKIQRTQQEDSAVYLCASSLDRGPIGELFFGEGSRLTVL.

This chain connects TRBV10-1 to TRBJ1-5, with no clear D. Per the germline V gene, CDR1 is WNHNN and CDR2 is SYGVQD (reference sequence). The CDR3 consists of 14 residues. The V end lost 4 bases, the J end lost 1 base, and 8 bases lay between the germline ends. The CDR3: CASSGGLSNQPQHF. Written as DNA, the CDR3 is TGCGCCAGCAGTGGAGGGCTAAGCAATCAGCCCCAGCATTTT.

This chain uses TRBV7-2 with TRBJ2-2; 8 positions agree with TRBD1. V shed 4 bases and J 4 bases; nucleotides not matched to a gene: 5. This CDR3 region has 15 residues. CDR1 and CDR2 from the germline V gene are SGHTA and FQGNSA. The CDR3 protein is CASSSDRAGTGELFF. The CDR3 coding sequence is TGTGCCAGCAGCTCGGACAGGGCTGGCACCGGGGAGCTGTTTTTT.

The chain uses TRBV4-1 and TRBJ1-1; possibly TRBD1 for D (5 bases). The CDR3 extends over 14 amino acids. V was shortened by 4 bases and J by 12 bases, with 21 bases between the two germline ends. Germline V gene data show CDR1 as MGHRA and CDR2 as YSYEKL. CDR3 region: CASSRPGGYLATFF. CDR3 DNA sequence: TGCGCCAGCAGCCGGCCTGGGGGTTATCTAGCGACTTTCTTT.

V and J are TRBV25-1 and TRBJ1-1; 7 bases line up with TRBD1. Losses at the gene ends were 8 bases for V and 8 bases for J; bases not matched to a gene: 14. CDR3 length: 14 amino acids. Germline values: CDR1 MGHDK, CDR2 SYGVNS. The CDR3 region has the DNA TGTGCCAGCCGTAATACAGGCAGGGGGGACGAAGCTTTCTTT. Translating it yields CASRNTGRGDEAFF.

The count of this clone is one. The chain couples TRBV2 to TRBJ2-5; TRBD2 might be the D (6 bases). The germline V gene has CDR1 SNHLY and CDR2 FYNNEI. This CDR3 is 13 amino acids long. V gave up 7 bases and J gave up 2 bases, with 11 bases separating them. The DNA for the CDR3 is TGTGCCAGCAACCGGGGGAGGCAAGAGACCCAGTACTTC. This sequence encodes CASNRGRQETQYF.

The V and J genes are TRBV6-1 and TRBJ2-3; perhaps TRBD2 as D (7 bases). The CDR3 has 15 amino acids. V was cut by 7 bases and J by 6 bases, with 20 bases left in between. CDR1 MNHNS and CDR2 SASEGT come from the germline V gene. This chain's CDR3 is CASIRVGGRTDTQYF. CDR3 DNA: TGTGCCAGCATCCGGGTGGGGGGGCGGACGGATACGCAGTATTTT.

The genes are TRBV4-3 and TRBJ1-1, with 7 bases identical to TRBD1. Unmatched junction bases numbered 11, after V lost 1 base and J lost 0 bases. This CDR3 is 18 amino acids long. From germline, CDR1 is LGHNA and CDR2 YSLEER. The CDR3 protein is CASSQGVGQPYMNTEAFF. The CDR3 region has the DNA TGCGCCAGCAGCCAAGGCGTGGGACAGCCTTATATGAACACTGAAGCTTTCTTT.

The J gene is TRBJ2-2, the V gene TRBV7-2; 9 bases line up with TRBD1. V shed 4 bases, J shed 0 bases, and the junction held 0 bases outside the gene matches. The CDR3 has 15 amino acids. The germline CDR1 and CDR2 sequences are SGHTA and FQGNSA. The CDR3 sequence is CASSWDRANTGELFF. In nucleotides, the CDR3 is TGTGCCAGCAGCTGGGACAGGGCGAACACCGGGGAGCTGTTTTTT.

The chain is built from TRBV19 and TRBJ1-3, with TRBD1 matching 11 bases. CDR3 length: 15 amino acids. The germline CDR1 and CDR2 sequences are LNHDA and SQIVND (reference sequence). With 9 bases clipped from V and 5 bases from J, the junction kept 9 bases outside the gene matches. The CDR3 DNA sequence: TGTGCCAGCCAGGATGGACAGGGGGCGAGAAACACCATATATTTT. This sequence encodes CASQDGQGARNTIYF.

V gene TRBV19 combines with J gene TRBJ1-5; D gene unclear. V was clipped by 7 bases and J by 0 bases, with 13 bases between them. Germline-derived CDR1 and CDR2 are LNHDA and SQIVND (reference sequence). The CDR3 is 15 residues long. The CDR3 coding sequence is TGTGCCAGTAAACAGCAGAACCGTAGCAATCAGCCCCAGCATTTT. Protein: CASKQQNRSNQPQHF.

This clone has only a few counts. V is TRBV27 and J is TRBJ2-1, with 9 bases fitting TRBD2. Per germline, CDR1 MNHEY and CDR2 SMNVEV (reference sequence). V was clipped by 2 bases and J by 5 bases; unmatched bases: 4. CDR3 length equals 15 residues. The CDR3 is CASSLRAGGNNEQFF. In nucleotides, the CDR3 is TGTGCCAGCAGTTTACGAGCGGGGGGTAACAATGAGCAGTTCTTC.

The V call is TRBV7-6, the J call TRBJ1-1; TRBD1 matches at 10 bases. CDR3 length: 13 amino acids. With V trimmed by 3 bases and J by 10 bases, 5 bases remained unmatched. Germline CDR1 and CDR2: SGHVS and FNYEAQ. CDR3 sequence reads: CASSLGQGKTAFF. The DNA for the CDR3 is TGTGCCAGCAGCTTGGGACAGGGGAAGACAGCTTTCTTT.

This sequence joins TRBV4-3 and TRBJ1-2; TRBD1 matches 11 bases. V was pared by 0 bases and J by 2 bases, with 2 bases of the junction left unmatched. Germline lookup yields CDR1 LGHNA and CDR2 YSLEER. The CDR3 is 16 residues long. The chain's CDR3 is CASSQEWTGGNYGYTF. The DNA of the CDR3 is TGCGCCAGCAGCCAAGAATGGACAGGGGGCAACTATGGCTACACCTTC.

Turning to this clone: Different DNA sequences within this sample yield the same CDR3. The chain employs TRBV7-2 and TRBJ2-3, with D uncertain. The CDR3 loop spans 14 amino acids. The germline V and J ends were trimmed by 1 base and 2 bases, with 7 bases remaining between them. The germline CDR1 and CDR2 sequences are SGHTA and FQGNSA. The CDR3 bases are TGTGCCAGCAGCTTAGGGGCATTCACAGATACGCAGTATTTT. Amino acids: CASSLGAFTDTQYF.

The rearrangement uses TRBV7-9 and TRBJ1-1; D remains ambiguous. There are 13 residues in the CDR3. Germline V lookup: CDR1 SEHNR, CDR2 FQNEAQ (reference sequence). The V end lost 0 bases, the J end lost 3 bases, and 5 bases lay between the germline ends. The CDR3 sequence: CASSLAGDTEAFF. The CDR3 DNA sequence: TGTGCCAGCAGCTTAGCCGGGGACACTGAAGCTTTCTTT. The full variable domain, completed using reference TRBV7-9 and TRBJ1-1, is DTGVSQNPRHKITKRGQNVTFRCDPISEHNRLYWYRQTLGQGPEFLTYFQNEAQLEKSRLLSDRFSAERPKGSFSTLEIQRTEQGDSAMYLCASSLAGDTEAFFGQGTRLTVV.

The rearrangement joins TRBV2 to TRBJ2-5, with TRBD2 matching 10 bases. The CDR3 loop spans 16 amino acids. The V and J ends lost 7 bases and 5 bases, in that order; junction bases with no gene match: 13. CDR1 and CDR2 from the germline V gene are SNHLY and FYNNEI. In DNA, the CDR3 is TGTGCCAGCATGAAAGATAGCGGGGGGAGAGGGGAGACCCAGTACTTC. Encoded protein: CASMKDSGGRGETQYF.

This rearrangement joins TRBV7-2 to TRBJ2-5; D unclear. The CDR3 runs 14 residues. Trimming pared 3 bases from V and 2 bases from J, leaving 10 bases between. CDR1 SGHTA and CDR2 FQGNSA come from the germline V gene. The CDR3: CASSFNGGQETQYF. DNA for the CDR3: TGTGCCAGCAGCTTCAACGGCGGACAAGAGACCCAGTACTTC.

The chain is built from TRBV28 and TRBJ1-1; TRBD1 might be the D (5 bases). Trimming shortened V by 7 bases and J by 0 bases, and 18 bases separated the two germline ends. The germline V gene has CDR1 MDHEN and CDR2 SYDVKM. This CDR3 has 16 residues. CDR3 coding DNA: TGTGCCAGCACCCAATCCTCGGACACCATGAACACTGAAGCTTTCTTT. This encodes CASTQSSDTMNTEAFF.